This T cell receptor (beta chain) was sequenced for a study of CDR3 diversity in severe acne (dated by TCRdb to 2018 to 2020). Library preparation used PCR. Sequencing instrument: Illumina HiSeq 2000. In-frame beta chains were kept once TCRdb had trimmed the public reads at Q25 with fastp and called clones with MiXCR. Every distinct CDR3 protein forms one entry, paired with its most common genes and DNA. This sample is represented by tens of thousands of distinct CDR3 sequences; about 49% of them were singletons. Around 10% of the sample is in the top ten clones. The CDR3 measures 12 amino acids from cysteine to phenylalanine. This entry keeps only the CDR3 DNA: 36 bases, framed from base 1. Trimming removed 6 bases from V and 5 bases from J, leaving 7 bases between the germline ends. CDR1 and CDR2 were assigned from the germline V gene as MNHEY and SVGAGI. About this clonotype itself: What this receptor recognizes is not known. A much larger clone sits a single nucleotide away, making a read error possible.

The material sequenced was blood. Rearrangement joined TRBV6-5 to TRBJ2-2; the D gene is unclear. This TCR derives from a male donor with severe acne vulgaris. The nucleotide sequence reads TGTGCCAGCAGCCAACCGACCGGGGAGCTGTTTTTT. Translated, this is CASSQPTGELFF.